What follows are 9 T cell receptor beta chains derived from one specimen sequenced in a study of blood T cells in healthy people across ages. PCR was performed a second time for 7 to 11 cycles using a sample-barcoded 5' primer and a J-beta primer mix. TCRdb processed the 5' RACE reads anew with MiXCR; each CDR3 protein has one entry. The top ten hold less than 9% of the sample, which has under 700,000 distinct CDR3 sequences, about 25% seen once. These data were likewise used in another study, on T cells of mothers and their children.

Sequenced input: blood. The receptor set was obtained from a boy younger than 18 in good health.

This clonotype was observed a few times. CDR3 nucleotides: TGTGCCAGCAGTGGACTAGCGGGAGCCCTACGAACACCGGGGCGGGAGCTGTTTTTT. This gives the protein CASSGLAGALRTPGRELFF. The rearrangement joins TRBV28 to TRBJ2-2; TRBD2 matches at 13 bases. The V and J ends lost 5 bases and 9 bases, in that order; junction bases with no gene match: 18. The CDR3 spans 19 residues. Germline V gives CDR1 MDHEN, CDR2 SYDVKM. Supplemented by reference TRBV28 and TRBJ2-2, the full variable domain reads DVKVTQSSRYLVKRTGEKVFLECVQDMDHENMFWYRQDPGLGLRLIYFSYDVKMKEKGDIPEGYSVSREKKERFSLILESASTNQTSMYLCASSGLAGALRTPGRELFFGEGSRLTVL.

This clonotype was found a few times. The chain uses TRBV29-1 and TRBJ2-5, with 8 bases fitting TRBD1. With the DNA end fitting TRBJ2-7 better, the J assignment may be wrong. Germline CDR1 is SQVTM and CDR2 is ANQGSEA. The CDR3 length is 15 residues. The CDR3 sequence is CSVGVWTGISYEQYF. The DNA for the CDR3 is TGCAGCGTGGGGGTTTGGACAGGGATCTCCTACGAGCAGTACTTC.

This clonotype was detected a few times. The chain couples TRBV7-2 to TRBJ2-1, with 15 nucleotides matching TRBD2. This CDR3 contains 18 residues. From germline, CDR1 is SGHTA and CDR2 FQGNSA. The junction had 15 bases not matched to a gene; V was cut back by 8 bases and J by 7 bases. The CDR3, as DNA: TGTGCCAGCGGCTCCGGGACTAGCGGGAGGTCTAACATAAATGAGCAGTTCTTC. Protein sequence: CASGSGTSGRSNINEQFF.

This clonotype was seen many times. The V gene is TRBV25-1, the J gene TRBJ2-3, with no clear D. The CDR3 is 13 residues long. Germline CDR1 MGHDK, CDR2 SYGVNS. V was pared by 5 bases and J by 6 bases, with 12 bases between. CDR3 sequence reads: CASSSPPVDTQYF. The DNA for the CDR3 is TGTGCCAGCAGTTCCCCGCCGGTGGATACGCAGTATTTT.

V gene TRBV6-5 combines with J gene TRBJ1-2; 8 bases match TRBD1. CDR3 length: 13 amino acids. The germline CDR1 and CDR2 sequences are MNHEY and SVGAGI. V lost 6 bases and J lost 8; bases outside the gene matches: 8. CDR3 in DNA: TGTGCCAGCAGATCAGGGGGCGCGGAGGGCTACACCTTC. Translated, it gives CASRSGGAEGYTF.

The chain combines TRBV12-3 or TRBV12-4 with TRBJ2-5; D possibly corresponds to TRBD2 (6 bases). The CDR3 sequence is 13 residues long. The ends were cut back, 7 bases at V and 9 bases at J, with 18 bases in the middle. The DNA of the CDR3 is TGTGCCAGCACTCCCGCCAACGGGGGAGCCCAGTACTTC. It codes for CASTPANGGAQYF.

The V call is TRBV6-2 or TRBV6-3, the J call TRBJ2-3, with D tentatively TRBD1 (6 bases). The germline V gene has CDR1 MNHEY and CDR2 SVGEGT. Deletions cut 2 bases from V and 0 bases from J, with 9 bases between. This CDR3 has 15 amino acids. The CDR3 DNA is TGTGCCAGCAGTTACAGGGGGACCAGCACAGATACGCAGTATTTT. It is translated as CASSYRGTSTDTQYF.

This clonotype has only a few counts. The chain couples TRBV5-1 to TRBJ2-1; 8 positions agree with TRBD1. CDR3 length: 15 amino acids. Unmatched junction bases numbered 5, after V lost 0 bases and J lost 6 bases. CDR1 and CDR2 from the germline V gene are SGHRS and YFSETQ. The CDR3 here is CASSLGQGAGNEQFF. The CDR3 DNA reads TGCGCCAGCAGCTTGGGGCAGGGGGCGGGCAATGAGCAGTTCTTC.

This chain joins TRBV19 and TRBJ2-1, with 9 bases lining up with TRBD2. V was clipped by 0 bases and J by 7 bases; unmatched bases: 7. Germline values: CDR1 LNHDA, CDR2 SQIVND (reference sequence). The CDR3 loop spans 16 amino acids. Written as DNA, the CDR3 is TGTGCCAGTAGTATAGATCTACTAGCGGGCATGAATGAGCAGTTCTTC. As protein: CASSIDLLAGMNEQFF.